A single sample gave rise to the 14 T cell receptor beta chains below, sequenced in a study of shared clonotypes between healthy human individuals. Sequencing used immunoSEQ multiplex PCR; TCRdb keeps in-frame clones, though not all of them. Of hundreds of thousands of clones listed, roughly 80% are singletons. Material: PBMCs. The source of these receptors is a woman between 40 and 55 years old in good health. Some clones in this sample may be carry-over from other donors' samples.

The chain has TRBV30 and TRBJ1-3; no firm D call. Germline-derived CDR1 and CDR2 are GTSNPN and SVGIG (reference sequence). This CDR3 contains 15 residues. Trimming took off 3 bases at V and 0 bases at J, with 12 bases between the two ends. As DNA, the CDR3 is TGTGCCTGGAGGATGGACGTATCCTCTGGAAACACCATATATTTT. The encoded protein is CAWRMDVSSGNTIYF.

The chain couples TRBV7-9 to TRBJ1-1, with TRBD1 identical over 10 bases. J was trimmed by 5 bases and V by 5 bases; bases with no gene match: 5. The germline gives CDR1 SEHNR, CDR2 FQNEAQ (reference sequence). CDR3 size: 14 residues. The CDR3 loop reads CASSPPGQGTEAFF. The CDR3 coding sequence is TGTGCCAGCAGCCCGCCGGGACAGGGGACTGAAGCTTTCTTT.

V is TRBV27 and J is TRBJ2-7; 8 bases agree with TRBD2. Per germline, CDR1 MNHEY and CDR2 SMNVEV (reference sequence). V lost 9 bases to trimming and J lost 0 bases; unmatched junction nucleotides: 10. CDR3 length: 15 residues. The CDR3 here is CASLPVGTSSYEQYF. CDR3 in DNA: TGTGCCAGTCTACCCGTCGGGACTAGCTCCTACGAGCAGTACTTC.

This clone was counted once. CDR3 amino acids: CASSQDREGTDTEAFF. The CDR3 nucleotides read TGTGCCAGCAGTCAAGACAGGGAAGGAACGGACACTGAAGCTTTCTTT. The chain links TRBV27 to TRBJ1-1, with 7 bases that match TRBD1. Germline loops: CDR1 MNHEY, CDR2 SMNVEV (reference sequence). Unmatched junction bases numbered 12, after V lost 5 bases and J lost 3 bases. The CDR3 is made up of 16 amino acids.

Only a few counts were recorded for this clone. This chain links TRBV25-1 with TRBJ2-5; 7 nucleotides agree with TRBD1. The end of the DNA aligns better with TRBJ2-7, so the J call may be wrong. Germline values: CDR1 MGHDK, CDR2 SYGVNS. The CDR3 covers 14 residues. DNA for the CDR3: TGTGCCAGCACAGGGACCCCAGGGGGTTACGAGCAGTACTTC. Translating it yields CASTGTPGGYEQYF.

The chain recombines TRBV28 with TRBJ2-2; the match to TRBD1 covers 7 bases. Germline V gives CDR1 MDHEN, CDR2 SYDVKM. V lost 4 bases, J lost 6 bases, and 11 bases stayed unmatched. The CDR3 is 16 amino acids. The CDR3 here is CASSSGQAWVAGELFF. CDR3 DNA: TGTGCCAGCAGTTCCGGACAGGCCTGGGTAGCCGGGGAGCTGTTTTTT.

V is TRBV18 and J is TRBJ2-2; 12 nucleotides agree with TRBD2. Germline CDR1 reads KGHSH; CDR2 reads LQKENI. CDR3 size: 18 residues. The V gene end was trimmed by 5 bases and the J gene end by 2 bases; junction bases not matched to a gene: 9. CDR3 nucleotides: TGTGCCAGCTCAGCCCGACTAGCGGGAGACCGTAACACCGGGGAGCTGTTTTTT. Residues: CASSARLAGDRNTGELFF.

CDR3 amino acids: CASGALSPTNTEAFF. DNA for the CDR3: TGTGCCAGCGGCGCTCTGTCCCCGACGAACACTGAAGCTTTCTTT. The rearrangement uses TRBV2 and TRBJ1-1, with no clear D. In germline, CDR1 is SNHLY, CDR2 FYNNEI. CDR3 size: 15 residues. With 8 bases removed from V and 1 base from J, the gap between germline ends came to 17 bases.

As DNA, the CDR3 is TGTGCCAGTAGCCAAGGGACAGGGAGCTACGAGCAGTACTTC. This encodes CASSQGTGSYEQYF. The rearrangement links TRBV19 to TRBJ2-7, with 9 bases identical to TRBD1. Per the germline V gene, CDR1 is LNHDA and CDR2 is SQIVND (reference sequence). V shed 6 bases, J shed 3 bases, and the junction held 6 bases outside the gene matches. The CDR3 sequence is 14 residues long.

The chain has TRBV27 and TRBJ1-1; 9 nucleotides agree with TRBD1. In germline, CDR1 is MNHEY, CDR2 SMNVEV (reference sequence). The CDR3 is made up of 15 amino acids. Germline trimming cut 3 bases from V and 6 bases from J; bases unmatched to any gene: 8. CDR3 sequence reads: CASSFFGTGSPEAFF. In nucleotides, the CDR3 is TGTGCCAGCAGTTTCTTTGGGACAGGGTCCCCTGAAGCTTTCTTT.

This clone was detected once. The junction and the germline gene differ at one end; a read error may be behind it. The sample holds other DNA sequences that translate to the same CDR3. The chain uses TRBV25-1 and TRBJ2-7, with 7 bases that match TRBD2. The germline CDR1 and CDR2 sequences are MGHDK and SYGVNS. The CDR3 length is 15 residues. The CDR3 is CASSDGAGDSYEQYF. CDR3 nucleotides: TGTGCCAGCAGTGATGGGGCGGGGGACTCCTATGAGCAGTACTTC.

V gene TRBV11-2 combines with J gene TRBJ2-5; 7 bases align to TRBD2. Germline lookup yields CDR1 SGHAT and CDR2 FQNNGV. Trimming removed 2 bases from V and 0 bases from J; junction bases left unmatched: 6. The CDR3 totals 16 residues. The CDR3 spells CASSLSLATNQETQYF. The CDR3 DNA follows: TGTGCCAGCAGCTTATCACTAGCGACAAACCAAGAGACCCAGTACTTC.

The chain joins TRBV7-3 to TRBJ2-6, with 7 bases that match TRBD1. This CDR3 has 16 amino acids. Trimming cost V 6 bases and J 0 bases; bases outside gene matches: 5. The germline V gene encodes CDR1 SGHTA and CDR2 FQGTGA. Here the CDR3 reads CASRMGQTSGANVLTF. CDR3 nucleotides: TGTGCCAGCAGGATGGGACAGACCTCTGGGGCCAACGTCCTGACTTTC. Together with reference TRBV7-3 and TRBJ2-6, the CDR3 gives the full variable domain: GAGVSQTPSNKVTEKGKYVELRCDPISGHTALYWYRQSLGQGPEFLIYFQGTGAADDSGLPNDRFFAVRPEGSVSTLKIQRTERGDSAVYLCASRMGQTSGANVLTFGAGSRLTVL.

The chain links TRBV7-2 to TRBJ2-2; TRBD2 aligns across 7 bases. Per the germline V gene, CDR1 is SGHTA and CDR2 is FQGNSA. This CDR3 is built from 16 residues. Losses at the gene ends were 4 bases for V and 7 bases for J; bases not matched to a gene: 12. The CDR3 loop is CASSSLPGLVGGELFF. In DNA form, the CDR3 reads TGTGCCAGCAGCTCCCTTCCCGGACTAGTCGGCGGGGAGCTGTTTTTT.